This T cell receptor (beta chain) was documented in a study of lymphopenia after photon versus proton radiotherapy. Findings and caveats of the study: Oligoclonal CD8+ Temra expansion after nadir drove photon patients' diversity drop.

The protocol was immunoSEQ multiplex PCR, while the TCRdb copy is restricted to in-frame clones and leaves out a portion. This table has 70,000 to 95,000 clones, about 86% appearing once. This clone was observed a few times. Its target is unknown. The V and J ends lost 4 bases and 6 bases, in that order; junction bases with no gene match: 7. CDR1 is SQVTM and CDR2 is ANQGSEA in the germline V gene. The CDR3 runs to 14 residues. The origin of this receptor is a man aged 55 to 69 with pancreatic cancer. The rearrangement joins TRBV29-1 to TRBJ2-4; 9 nucleotides match TRBD1. The sequencing here drew on peripheral blood, taken from a patient treated with proton-based radiotherapy. The CDR3 DNA follows: TGCAGCGTTGCCGGGACAGGGTCGGGAAACATTCAGTACTTC. It specifies CSVAGTGSGNIQYF.